This entry features one T cell receptor (beta chain) sequence. Antigen: not known. This CDR3 contains 15 residues. Germline V lookup: CDR1 MNHEY, CDR2 SVGAGI. V was pared by 6 bases and J by 1 base, with 15 bases between. This sample was included in a study of cytomegalovirus exposure and HLA in healthy donors. Points from the study as a whole: Testing in vitro showed three CMV-associated chains specific for CMV antigens. A likely sequencing artifact accounted for one observed cluster of highly shared sequence variants.

Primers included in the PCR were 60 Vbeta and 13 Jbeta primers. Sequencing was performed with immunoSEQ multiplex PCR; in TCRdb, only in-frame clones are kept and a portion is missing. The table has approximately 120,000 clones, over 65% seen once. This clonotype was sampled from a man aged 40-49 years in good health and CMV-seropositive. Sequencing was done on a sample of PBMCs. The gene calls are TRBV6-5 and TRBJ1-1; D gene ambiguous. CDR3 bases: TGTGCCAGCAGCCCCTATGCGGTGACGAACACTGAAGCTTTCTTT. This translates into CASSPYAVTNTEAFF.